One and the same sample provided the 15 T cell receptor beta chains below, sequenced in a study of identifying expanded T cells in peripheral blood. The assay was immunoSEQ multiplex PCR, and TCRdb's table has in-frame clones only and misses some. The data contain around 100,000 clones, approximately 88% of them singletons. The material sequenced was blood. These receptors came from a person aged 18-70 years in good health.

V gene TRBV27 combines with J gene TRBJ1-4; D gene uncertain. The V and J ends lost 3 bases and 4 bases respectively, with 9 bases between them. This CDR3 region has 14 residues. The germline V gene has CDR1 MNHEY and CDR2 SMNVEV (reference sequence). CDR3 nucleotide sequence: TGTGCCAGCAGTTTCGGGCGGAATAATGAAAAACTGTTTTTT. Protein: CASSFGRNNEKLFF.

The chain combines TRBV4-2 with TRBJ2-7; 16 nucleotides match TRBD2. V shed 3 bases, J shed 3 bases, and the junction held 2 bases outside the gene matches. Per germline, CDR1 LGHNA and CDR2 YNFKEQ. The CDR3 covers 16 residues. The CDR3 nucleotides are TGTGCCAGCAGCCAGGGACTAGCGGGAGGGTACTACGAGCAGTACTTC. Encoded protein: CASSQGLAGGYYEQYF.

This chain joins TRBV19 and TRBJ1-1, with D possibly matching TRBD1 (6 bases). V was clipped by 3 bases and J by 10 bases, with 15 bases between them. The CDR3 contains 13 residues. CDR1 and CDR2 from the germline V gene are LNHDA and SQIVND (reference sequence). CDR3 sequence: CASSINEGEGAFF. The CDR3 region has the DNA TGTGCCAGTAGTATTAATGAGGGGGAAGGAGCTTTCTTT.

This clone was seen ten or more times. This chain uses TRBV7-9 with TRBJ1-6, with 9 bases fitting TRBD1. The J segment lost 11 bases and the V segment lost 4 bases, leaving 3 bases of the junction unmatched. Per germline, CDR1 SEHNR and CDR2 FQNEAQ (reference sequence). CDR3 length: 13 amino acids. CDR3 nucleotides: TGTGCCAGCAGCTCCGGGACAGGGACACCCCTCCACTTT. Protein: CASSSGTGTPLHF. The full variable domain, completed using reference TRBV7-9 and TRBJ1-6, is DTGVSQNPRHKITKRGQNVTFRCDPISEHNRLYWYRQTLGQGPEFLTYFQNEAQLEKSRLLSDRFSAERPKGSFSTLEIQRTEQGDSAMYLCASSSGTGTPLHFGNGTRLTVT.

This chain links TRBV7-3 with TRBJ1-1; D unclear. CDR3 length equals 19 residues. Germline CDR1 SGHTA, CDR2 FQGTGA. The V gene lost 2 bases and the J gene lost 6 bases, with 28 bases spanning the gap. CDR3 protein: CASSLPGMIPQDQSPEAFF. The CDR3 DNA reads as TGTGCCAGCAGCTTACCGGGGATGATCCCGCAGGACCAGAGCCCTGAAGCTTTCTTT.

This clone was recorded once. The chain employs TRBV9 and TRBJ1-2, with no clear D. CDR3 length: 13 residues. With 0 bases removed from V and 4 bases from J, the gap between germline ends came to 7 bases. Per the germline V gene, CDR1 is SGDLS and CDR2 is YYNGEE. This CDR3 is CASSVEGSYGYTF. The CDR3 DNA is TGTGCCAGCAGCGTAGAAGGTAGCTATGGCTACACCTTC.

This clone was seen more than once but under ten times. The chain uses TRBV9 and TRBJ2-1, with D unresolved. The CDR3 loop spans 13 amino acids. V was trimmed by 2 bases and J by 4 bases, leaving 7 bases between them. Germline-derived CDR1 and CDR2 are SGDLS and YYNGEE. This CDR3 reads CASSVSEYNEQFF. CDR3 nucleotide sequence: TGTGCCAGCAGCGTTTCGGAGTACAATGAGCAGTTCTTC.

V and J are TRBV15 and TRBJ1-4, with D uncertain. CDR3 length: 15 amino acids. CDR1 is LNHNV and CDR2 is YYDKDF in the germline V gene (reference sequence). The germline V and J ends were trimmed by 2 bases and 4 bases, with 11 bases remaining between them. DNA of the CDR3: TGTGCCACCAGCAGAAAGGACGGTTTTAATGAAAAACTGTTTTTT. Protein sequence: CATSRKDGFNEKLFF.

The CDR3 loop is CASSPTGRGRGTEAFF. The CDR3 region has the DNA TGTGCCAGCAGTCCCACGGGCCGGGGGCGAGGTACTGAAGCTTTCTTT. The chain combines TRBV27 with TRBJ1-1, with a possible D match to TRBD1 (6 bases). V was pared by 5 bases and J by 5 bases, with 21 bases between. The CDR3 contains 16 residues. CDR1 and CDR2 (germline): MNHEY, SMNVEV (reference sequence).

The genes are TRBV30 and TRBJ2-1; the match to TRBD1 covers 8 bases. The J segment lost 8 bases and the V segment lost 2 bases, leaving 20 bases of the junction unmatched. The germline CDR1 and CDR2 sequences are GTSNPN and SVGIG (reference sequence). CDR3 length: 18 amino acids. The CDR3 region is CAWSPDRGSLWDQYEQFF. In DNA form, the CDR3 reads TGTGCCTGGAGTCCTGACAGGGGCTCCCTCTGGGATCAATATGAGCAGTTCTTC.

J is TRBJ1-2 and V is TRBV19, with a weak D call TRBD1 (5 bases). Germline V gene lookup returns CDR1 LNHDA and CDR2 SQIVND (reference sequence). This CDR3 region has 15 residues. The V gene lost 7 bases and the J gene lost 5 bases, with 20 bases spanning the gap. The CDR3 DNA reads TGTGCCAGTACTCGCCGGGGCCAAGGGGAGTATGGCTACACCTTC. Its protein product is CASTRRGQGEYGYTF. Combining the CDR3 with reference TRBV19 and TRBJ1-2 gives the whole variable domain DGGITQSPKYLFRKEGQNVTLSCEQNLNHDAMYWYRQDPGQGLRLIYYSQIVNDFQKGDIAEGYSVSREKKESFPLTVTSAQKNPTAFYLCASTRRGQGEYGYTFGSGTRLTVV.

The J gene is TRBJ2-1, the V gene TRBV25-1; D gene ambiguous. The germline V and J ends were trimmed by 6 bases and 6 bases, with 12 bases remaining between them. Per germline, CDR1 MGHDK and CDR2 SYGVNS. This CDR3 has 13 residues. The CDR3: CASSRASVNEQFF. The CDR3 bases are TGTGCCAGCAGCCGAGCTAGTGTCAATGAGCAGTTCTTC.

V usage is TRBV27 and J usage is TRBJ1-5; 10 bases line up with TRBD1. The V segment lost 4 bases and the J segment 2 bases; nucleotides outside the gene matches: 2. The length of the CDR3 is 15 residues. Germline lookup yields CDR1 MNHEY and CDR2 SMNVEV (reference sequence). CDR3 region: CASSSGTGGNQPQHF. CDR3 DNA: TGTGCCAGCAGTTCAGGGACAGGGGGCAATCAGCCCCAGCATTTT.

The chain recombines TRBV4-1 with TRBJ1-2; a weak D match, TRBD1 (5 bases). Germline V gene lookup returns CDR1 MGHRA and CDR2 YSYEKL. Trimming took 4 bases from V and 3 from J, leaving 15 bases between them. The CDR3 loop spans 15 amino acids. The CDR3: CASSRAGGWDYGYTF. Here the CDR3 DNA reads TGCGCCAGCAGCCGGGCCGGGGGATGGGACTATGGCTACACCTTC.

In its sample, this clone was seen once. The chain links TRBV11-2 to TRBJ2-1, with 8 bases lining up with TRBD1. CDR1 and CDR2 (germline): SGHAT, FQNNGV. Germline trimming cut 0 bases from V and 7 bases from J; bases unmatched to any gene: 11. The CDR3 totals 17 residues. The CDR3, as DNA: TGTGCCAGCAGCTTAGATGGGTGGCAGGGGGCAGGAAATGAGCAGTTCTTC. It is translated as CASSLDGWQGAGNEQFF.